One sample yielded the 9 T cell receptor beta chains listed below, sequenced in a study of blood T cell repertoires in COVID-19 (dated by TCRdb to 2020 to 2022). The protocol used for the library was the immunoSEQ multiplex PCR assay. The table was pulled from immuneACCESS by TCRdb, which kept in-frame rearrangements only. Such tables lose some clones; where checked, under half of the loss comes from unresolved V genes, and the rest has no known cause. The sample records about 150,000 clones, around 84% of which are singletons. About 2.6% of the sample comes from the top ten. The sequencing sample was made of peripheral blood. The receptors originated from a human donor with acute or convalescent COVID-19. The donor label of this sample is uncertain.

This clone was counted a few times. The chain joins TRBV29-1 to TRBJ1-2; 9 nucleotides agree with TRBD1. The CDR3 runs to 16 residues. After removal of 6 bases from V and 0 bases from J, the junction contained 11 bases not matched to a gene. Germline CDR1 SQVTM, CDR2 ANQGSEA. CDR3 nucleotide sequence: TGCAGCGTCGGTAGGGACAGGGTTAACTCTAACTATGGCTACACCTTC. The encoded protein is CSVGRDRVNSNYGYTF.

The chain joins TRBV5-4 to TRBJ1-2; possibly TRBD1 for D (6 bases). The length of the CDR3 is 15 residues. V was shortened by 1 base and J by 4 bases, with 14 bases between the two germline ends. CDR1 is SGHNT, CDR2 YYREEE, per germline (reference sequence). In nucleotides, the CDR3 is TGTGCCAGCAGCTTGCCGACACAGGGTACCTATGGCTACACCTTC. This translates into CASSLPTQGTYGYTF. The whole variable domain, remainder taken from reference TRBV5-4 and TRBJ1-2, is ETGVTQSPTHLIKTRGQQVTLRCSSQSGHNTVSWYQQALGQGPQFIFQYYREEENGRGNFPPRFSGLQFPNYSSELNVNALELDDSALYLCASSLPTQGTYGYTFGSGTRLTVV.

The chain carries TRBV5-5 and TRBJ2-3, with 14 bases identical to TRBD2. Per germline, CDR1 SGHKS and CDR2 YYEKEE (reference sequence). The length of the CDR3 is 18 residues. J was trimmed by 4 bases and V by 2 bases; bases with no gene match: 9. CDR3 DNA: TGTGCCAGCAGCTTAATTGGGGGGACTAGCGGGAGCCCAGATACGCAGTATTTT. Its translation is CASSLIGGTSGSPDTQYF.

The chain carries TRBV24-1 and TRBJ1-2, with D possibly matching TRBD1 (6 bases). CDR1 is KGHDR, CDR2 SFDVKD, per germline. The CDR3 runs 14 residues. Trimming pared 9 bases from V and 5 bases from J, leaving 18 bases between. CDR3 loop: CATSPQGATYGYTF. In DNA, the CDR3 is TGTGCCACCTCCCCACAGGGCGCTACTTATGGCTACACCTTC.

The chain couples TRBV19 to TRBJ1-1; D not resolved. The ends were cut back, 3 bases at V and 4 bases at J, with 6 bases in the middle. CDR3 size: 12 residues. CDR1 LNHDA and CDR2 SQIVND come from the germline V gene (reference sequence). The CDR3 DNA reads as TGTGCCAGTAGTATGGGGAGCACTGAAGCTTTCTTT. It codes for CASSMGSTEAFF.

The CDR3 sequence is CASTPTVVLNQPQHF. As DNA, the CDR3 is TGTGCCAGCACCCCCACGGTGGTCCTAAATCAGCCCCAGCATTTT. V usage is TRBV7-8 and J usage is TRBJ1-5; no firm D call. V was shortened by 7 bases and J by 4 bases, with 17 bases between the two germline ends. In germline, CDR1 is SGHVS, CDR2 FQNEAQ. The CDR3 is 15 amino acids.

This clone was counted only a few times. This chain joins TRBV6-5 and TRBJ2-5, with 9 bases aligning to TRBD1. The CDR3 contains 16 residues. CDR1 is MNHEY, CDR2 SVGAGI, per germline. The V segment lost 2 bases and the J segment 6 bases; nucleotides outside the gene matches: 10. The CDR3 coding sequence is TGTGCCAGCAGTTACACTTGGACAGGGGTTGGGAAGACCCAGTACTTC. Translating it yields CASSYTWTGVGKTQYF.

V and J are TRBV19 and TRBJ2-3; 8 bases align to TRBD1. CDR3 size: 15 residues. V gave up 6 bases and J gave up 2 bases; unmatched junction bases: 7. Per germline, CDR1 LNHDA and CDR2 SQIVND (reference sequence). CDR3 loop: CASSTGQVTTDTQYF. The CDR3 bases are TGTGCCAGTAGCACGGGACAGGTTACCACAGATACGCAGTATTTT.

The sample holds one count of this clone. This chain connects TRBV9 to TRBJ2-1, with D perhaps TRBD1 (7 bases). In germline, CDR1 is SGDLS, CDR2 YYNGEE. Trimming pared 1 base from V and 5 bases from J, leaving 13 bases between. CDR3 size: 15 residues. The DNA of the CDR3 is TGTGCCAGCAGCGTACGGGCAGGGGGGAACAATGAGCAGTTCTTC. Translation gives CASSVRAGGNNEQFF.